One and the same sample provided the 8 T cell receptor beta chains below, sequenced in a study of T cells in Graves' hyperthyroidism and ophthalmopathy. Researchers took RNA transcripts and amplified the TCR beta CDR3 regions from them. An initial round of RT-PCR targeting the TCR CDR3 relied on the HTBI primer set. TCRdb reprocessed the multiplex PCR reads via MiXCR and lists one record per CDR3 protein. The sample lists about 350,000 distinct CDR3 sequences, approximately 15% seen once, with 20% to 25% in the top ten. Sequencing input: blood. The receptors shown here come from a woman younger than 45 with Graves' hyperthyroidism.

This clonotype was counted at least ten times. The genes are TRBV20-1 and TRBJ1-2; D gene uncertain. The CDR3 runs 13 residues. Trimming removed 2 bases from V and 6 bases from J, with 13 bases in between. Germline values: CDR1 DFQATT, CDR2 SNEGSKA (reference sequence). CDR3 nucleotides: TGCAGTGCTAGAACCACGGGAGGGAATGGCTACACCTTC. Protein product: CSARTTGGNGYTF.

This clonotype was detected many times. The chain recombines TRBV28 with TRBJ2-3, with TRBD2 matching over 12 bases. This CDR3 is 14 amino acids long. Germline lookup yields CDR1 MDHEN and CDR2 SYDVKM. Trimming took 5 bases from V and 8 from J; bases not matched to a gene: 5. The DNA of the CDR3 is TGTGCCAGCAGTGGGACTAGCGGGCTTCCTACGCAGTATTTT. Encoded protein: CASSGTSGLPTQYF.

V gene TRBV30 combines with J gene TRBJ2-1; weak D call: TRBD1 (6 bases). CDR1 GTSNPN and CDR2 SVGIG come from the germline V gene (reference sequence). The CDR3 length is 14 residues. With 4 bases removed from V and 2 bases from J, the gap between germline ends came to 12 bases. Here the CDR3 DNA reads TGTGCCTGGACGAGAGGGGGAACCTACAATGAGCAGTTCTTC. It translates to CAWTRGGTYNEQFF.

A word on this clonotype: This clone may be a read error of a much larger clone one base away. The chain carries TRBV11-2 and TRBJ1-2; possibly TRBD1 for D (6 bases). The CDR3 is 16 amino acids. Germline CDR1 is SGHAT and CDR2 is FQNNGV. V lost 5 bases to trimming and J lost 7 bases, with 23 bases between them. DNA for the CDR3: TGTGCCAGCAGCCAAACGCGACGGGGGGCGCCGGGTGGCTACACCTTC. Amino acid sequence: CASSQTRRGAPGGYTF. Filled out from reference TRBV11-2 and TRBJ1-2, the complete variable domain reads EAGVAQSPRYKIIEKRQSVAFWCNPISGHATLYWYQQILGQGPKLLIQFQNNGVVDDSQLPKDRFSAERLKGVDSTLKIQPAKLEDSAVYLCASSQTRRGAPGGYTFGSGTRLTVV.

This clonotype has only a few counts. The chain is built from TRBV28 and TRBJ1-1, with 7 bases identical to TRBD1. Germline-derived CDR1 and CDR2 are MDHEN and SYDVKM. Trimming took 4 bases from V and 3 from J; bases not matched to a gene: 8. CDR3 length: 15 amino acids. CDR3 sequence: CASSSGTGDYTEAFF. The CDR3 nucleotides read TGTGCCAGCAGTTCCGGAACAGGGGATTACACTGAAGCTTTCTTT.

This clonotype was found many times. The rearrangement uses TRBV15 and TRBJ1-5; D unclear. CDR1 and CDR2 from the germline V gene are LNHNV and YYDKDF (reference sequence). This CDR3 contains 15 residues. V lost 1 base and J 4 bases, leaving 11 bases between the germline ends. CDR3 DNA sequence: TGTGCCACCAGCAGAGCCGATACGGGGAATCAGCCCCAGCATTTT. Protein: CATSRADTGNQPQHF.

This clonotype was picked up a small number of times. V and J are TRBV20-1 and TRBJ2-2; D might be TRBD2 (6 bases). This CDR3 contains 13 residues. The V gene lost 7 bases and the J gene lost 0 bases, with 9 bases spanning the gap. The V gene's germline CDR1 is DFQATT and CDR2 SNEGSKA (reference sequence). CDR3 DNA: TGCAGTGGAGGGACTGCGAACACCGGGGAGCTGTTTTTT. Translated, it gives CSGGTANTGELFF.

In this sample, this clonotype turned up many times. The DNA of the CDR3 is TGCAGCGTTGAGGCAGAAGCTTTCTTT. Encoded protein: CSVEAEAFF. The chain links TRBV29-1 to TRBJ1-1; no reliable D call. V dropped 3 bases and J dropped 8 bases, with 4 bases sitting between them. The V gene's germline CDR1 is SQVTM and CDR2 ANQGSEA. CDR3 length: 9 residues. Full variable domain (missing parts from reference TRBV29-1 and TRBJ1-1): SAVISQKPSRDICQRGTSLTIQCQVDSQVTMMFWYRQQPGQSLTLIATANQGSEATYESGFVIDKFPISRPNLTFSTLTVSNMSPEDSSIYLCSVEAEAFFGQGTRLTVV.